The clone carrying this T cell receptor beta chain has only a few counts. Germline V lookup: CDR1 MNHNS, CDR2 SASEGT. Trimming took 2 bases from V and 1 from J, leaving 5 bases between them. This CDR3 is built from 13 residues. This entry comes from a study of PD-L1 blockade in urothelial cancer. Produced via immunoSEQ multiplex PCR; TCRdb's table is partial and in-frame only. The sample yields about 40,000 clones, approximately 82% seen once. The gene calls are TRBV6-1 and TRBJ1-1; D unclear. The receptor was isolated from a man between 60 and 75 years old with urothelial cancer. Sequencing was performed on PBMCs, taken around atezolizumab (anti-PD-L1) treatment. This CDR3 reads CASSERENTEAFF. The CDR3 DNA is TGTGCCAGCAGTGAACGGGAGAACACTGAAGCTTTCTTT.